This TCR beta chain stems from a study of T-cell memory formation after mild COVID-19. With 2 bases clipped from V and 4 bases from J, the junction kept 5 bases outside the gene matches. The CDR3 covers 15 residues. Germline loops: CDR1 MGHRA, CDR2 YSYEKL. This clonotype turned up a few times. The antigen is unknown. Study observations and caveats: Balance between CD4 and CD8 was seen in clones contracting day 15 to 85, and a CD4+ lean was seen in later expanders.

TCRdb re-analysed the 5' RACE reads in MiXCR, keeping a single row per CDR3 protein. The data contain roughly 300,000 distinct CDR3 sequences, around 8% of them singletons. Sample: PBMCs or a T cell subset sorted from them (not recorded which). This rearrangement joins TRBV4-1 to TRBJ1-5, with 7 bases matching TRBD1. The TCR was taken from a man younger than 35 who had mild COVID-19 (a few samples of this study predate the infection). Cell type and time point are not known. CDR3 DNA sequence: TGCGCCAGCAGCCAACCCGACAGGGATAATCAGCCCCAGCATTTT. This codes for CASSQPDRDNQPQHF.